This entry describes one TCR beta chain. The target antigen is unknown. Trimming removed 7 bases at V and 8 bases at J, with 18 bases between. Germline-derived CDR1 and CDR2 are SQVTM and ANQGSEA. The CDR3 loop spans 13 amino acids. TCRdb called the 5' RACE reads again in MiXCR, with one record for every CDR3 protein. There are about 440,000 distinct CDR3 sequences in the sample; 17% occur only once, and about 0.94% lies in the top ten. The data were taken from a study of CD8 T cells in ankylosing spondylitis. Findings and limits, study-wide: A TCR beta motif of about 8 highly homologous variants seemed to mark ankylosing spondylitis blood. Matched synovial fluid from ankylosing spondylitis patients was reported to be enriched for disease-linked clones.

This chain uses TRBV29-1 with TRBJ2-1, with D uncertain. The sequenced sample was blood, either unsorted or a sorted T cell fraction (not recorded which). The receptor's source is a male donor with ankylosing spondylitis. CDR3 nucleotide sequence: TGCAGCGCCCCTGGGGTGTACAGCGATGAGCAGTTCTTC. This sequence encodes CSAPGVYSDEQFF.